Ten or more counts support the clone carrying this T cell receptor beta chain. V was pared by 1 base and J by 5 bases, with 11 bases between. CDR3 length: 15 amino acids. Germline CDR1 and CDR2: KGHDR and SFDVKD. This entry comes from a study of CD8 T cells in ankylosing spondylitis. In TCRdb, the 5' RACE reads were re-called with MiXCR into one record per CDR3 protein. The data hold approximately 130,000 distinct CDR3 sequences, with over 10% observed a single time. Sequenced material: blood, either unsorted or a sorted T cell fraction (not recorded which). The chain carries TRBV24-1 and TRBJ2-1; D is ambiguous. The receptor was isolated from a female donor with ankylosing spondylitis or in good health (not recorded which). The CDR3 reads CATSDLQTRNNEQFF. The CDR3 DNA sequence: TGTGCCACCAGTGATTTACAGACGAGGAACAATGAGCAGTTCTTC.